Listed below are T cell receptor beta chains from one sample, sequenced in a study of blood T cell repertoires in COVID-19. Sequencing used immunoSEQ multiplex PCR; TCRdb keeps in-frame clones, though not all of them. Altogether 140,000 to 150,000 clones are present, roughly 79% being singletons, with the ten largest covering about 1.9%. The sequenced sample consisted of peripheral blood. The receptors here all came from a woman aged 60-75 years with acute or convalescent COVID-19. The CDR3 runs from the conserved cysteine through the conserved F or W. Each record gives: V gene, J gene, D gene, clone size, CDR3 DNA, CDR3 protein. D genes are given only for firm matches. Clone size, where shown, is once, few, many, or a class for clones that have expanded.

TRBV2,TRBJ2-7,TRBD2,.,TGTGCCAGCAGAGTAATAGCGGGAGGTTACGAGCAGTACTTC,CASRVIAGGYEQYF
TRBV3-1/TRBV3-2,TRBJ2-1,TRBD2,.,TGTGCCAGCAGCCTGGGGAGCGGGAGGGCCAGAGGTGAGCAGTTCTTC,CASSLGSGRARGEQFF
TRBV27,TRBJ2-1,TRBD1,.,TGTGCCAGCACCAACAGGGGGCTGAATGAGCAGTTCTTC,CASTNRGLNEQFF
TRBV7-7,TRBJ2-1,.,once,TGTGCTAGCAGCCCCCGCGGGGGCTGGTCCGATGAGCAGTTCTTC,CASSPRGGWSDEQFF
TRBV7-6,TRBJ2-7,.,.,TGTGCCAGCAGCTTAGTTAGACAGAATTCCACCTACGAGCAGTACTTC,CASSLVRQNSTYEQYF
TRBV5-5,TRBJ2-3,.,.,TGTGCCAGCAGCTTCACAGCAGTTTCAGATACGCAGTATTTT,CASSFTAVSDTQYF
TRBV5-1,TRBJ1-4,.,.,TGCGCCAGCGCCGAAACGGTTGGGGGGACCGGGGAACTGTTTTTT,CASAETVGGTGELFF
TRBV6-2/TRBV6-3,TRBJ1-1,TRBD1,once,TGTGCCAGCAGCCGAAAGGGACAGGGGGCAGTGGGCACTGAAGCTTTCTTT,CASSRKGQGAVGTEAFF
TRBV5-1,TRBJ2-2,.,.,TGCGCCAGCCGGGGCCGGGACACCAAGCAGTCCGGGGAGCTGTTTTTT,CASRGRDTKQSGELFF
TRBV30,TRBJ1-6,.,.,TGTGCCTGGACCCAGGGGCAAGGGTATTCACCCCTCCACTTT,CAWTQGQGYSPLHF
TRBV7-7,TRBJ2-7,TRBD2,.,TGTGCTAGCAGCTTGTGGGGACCTTGTAGCGGGAGAAGCCACGAGCAGTACTTC,CASSLWGPCSGRSHEQYF
TRBV6-5,TRBJ2-1,TRBD2,once,TGTGCCAGCGGAGGGACTAGCGGGAGAGGCAATGAGCAGTTCTTC,CASGGTSGRGNEQFF
TRBV6-1,TRBJ1-1,TRBD1,.,TGTGCCAGCAGTGAAAGGGGACAGGGGGGCATGAACACTGAAGCTTTCTTT,CASSERGQGGMNTEAFF
TRBV29-1,TRBJ1-5,.,.,TGCAGCGTTGGAGGGGGGCAGGGAGGGAATCAGCCCCAGCATTTT,CSVGGGQGGNQPQHF
TRBV5-1,TRBJ2-7,TRBD1,once,TGCGCCAGCAGCTTCGGGACAGGGCACGACGAGCAGTACTTC,CASSFGTGHDEQYF
TRBV27,TRBJ2-2,TRBD2,few,TGTGCCAGCAGTTCGGGGGGTCGCACCGGGGAGCTGTTTTTT,CASSSGGRTGELFF
TRBV2,TRBJ2-7,.,.,TGTGCCAGCATAGGGCAGGGAGGCGAGCAGTACTTC,CASIGQGGEQYF
TRBV7-6,TRBJ2-7,TRBD1,.,TGTGCCAGCAGCTTAGGACAGGGGGACGAGCAGTACTTC,CASSLGQGDEQYF
TRBV6-5,TRBJ1-1,TRBD1,.,TGTGCCAGCAGTTACTCGGGACAGGGGGCTAAAGCTTTCTTT,CASSYSGQGAKAFF
TRBV30,TRBJ1-1,.,.,TGTGCCTCTCACCTACAGGGTGAAGCTTTCTTT,CASHLQGEAFF
TRBV2,TRBJ1-1,.,.,TGTGCCAGCAGTGAGGAGACTGCCTATGAAGCTTTCTTT,CASSEETAYEAFF
TRBV24-1,TRBJ2-1,TRBD2,.,TGTGCCACCAGTGATAGCGGGAGAGGGAGAGGTGAGCAGTTCTTC,CATSDSGRGRGEQFF
TRBV6-5,TRBJ2-1,TRBD2,.,TGTGCCAGTAGACTAGCGGGAGTTTACAATGAGCAGTTCTTC,CASRLAGVYNEQFF
TRBV12-3/TRBV12-4,TRBJ1-1,TRBD1,.,TGTGCCAGCAGTTGGACAGGGGGGACTGAAGCTTTCTTT,CASSWTGGTEAFF
TRBV28,TRBJ2-1,.,.,TGTGCCAGCAGTGGGCCCGTTAAGCAGTTCTTC,CASSGPVKQFF
TRBV6-1,TRBJ2-6,.,.,TGTGCCAGCAGTGAATCGTCGTCTGGGGCCAACGTCCTGACTTTC,CASSESSSGANVLTF
TRBV6-5,TRBJ1-4,.,few,TGTGCCAGCAGCAGAGGCAGGGGAAGCGAAAAACTGTTTTTT,CASSRGRGSEKLFF